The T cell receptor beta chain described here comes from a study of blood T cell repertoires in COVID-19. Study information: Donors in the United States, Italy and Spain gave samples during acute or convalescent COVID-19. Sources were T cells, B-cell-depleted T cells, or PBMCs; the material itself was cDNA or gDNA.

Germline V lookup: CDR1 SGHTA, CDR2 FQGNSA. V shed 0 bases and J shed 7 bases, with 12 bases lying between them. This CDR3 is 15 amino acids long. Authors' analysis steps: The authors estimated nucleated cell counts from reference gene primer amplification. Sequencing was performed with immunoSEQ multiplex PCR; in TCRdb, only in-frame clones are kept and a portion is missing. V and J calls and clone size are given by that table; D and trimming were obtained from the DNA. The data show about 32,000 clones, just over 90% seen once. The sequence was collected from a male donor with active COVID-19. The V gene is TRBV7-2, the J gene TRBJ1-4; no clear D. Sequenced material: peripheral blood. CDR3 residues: CASSLAVSRTEKLFF. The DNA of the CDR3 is TGTGCCAGCAGCTTAGCCGTTTCCAGAACTGAAAAACTGTTTTTT.